This TCR beta chain was retrieved from a study of blood T cell repertoires in COVID-19. Study-level background: COVID-19 samples from acute and convalescent phases originated in the United States, Italy and Spain. In each case, the material was cDNA or gDNA derived from T cells, B-cell-depleted T cells, or PBMCs.

How the authors handled the data: Estimation of nucleated cell counts relied on the amplification of reference gene primers. Sequencing was performed with immunoSEQ multiplex PCR; in TCRdb, only in-frame clones are kept and a portion is missing. V, J and clone size are taken as reported in that table, and D and trimming were inferred from the DNA itself. The table lists hundreds of thousands of clones, over 80% of them singletons. This CDR3 has 14 residues. CDR1 and CDR2 (germline): PRHDT, FYEKMQ (reference sequence). The V end lost 3 bases, the J end lost 5 bases, and 10 bases lay between the germline ends.

The sequenced sample was peripheral blood. This chain connects TRBV13 to TRBJ2-2; D may be TRBD2 (6 bases). The sequence was obtained from a woman in her 70s with active or convalescent COVID-19. The DNA for the CDR3 is TGTGCCAGCAGCTTGTCTGGGGGGACCGGGGAGCTGTTTTTT. It specifies CASSLSGGTGELFF.